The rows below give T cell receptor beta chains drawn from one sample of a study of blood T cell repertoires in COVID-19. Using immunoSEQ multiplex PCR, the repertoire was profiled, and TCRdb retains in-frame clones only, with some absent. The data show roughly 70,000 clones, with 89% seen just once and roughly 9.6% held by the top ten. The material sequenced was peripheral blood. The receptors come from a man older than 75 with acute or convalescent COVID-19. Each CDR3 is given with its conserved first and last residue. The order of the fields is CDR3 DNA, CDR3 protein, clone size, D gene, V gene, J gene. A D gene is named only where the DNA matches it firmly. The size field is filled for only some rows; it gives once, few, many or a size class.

CDR3 DNA: TGTGCCAGTAGTCCCCAGGGGGTCCAAGAGACCCAGTACTTC
CDR3 protein: CASSPQGVQETQYF
clone size: .
D gene: TRBD1
V gene: TRBV19
J gene: TRBJ2-5

CDR3 DNA: TGTGCCAGCAGTGAAGCGGGAGGGCCCTACAATGAGCAGTTCTTC
CDR3 protein: CASSEAGGPYNEQFF
clone size: .
D gene: TRBD2
V gene: TRBV2
J gene: TRBJ2-1

CDR3 DNA: TGTGCCAGCAGCTTAGCGGGGCCCCAGAACACTGAAGCTTTCTTT
CDR3 protein: CASSLAGPQNTEAFF
clone size: .
D gene: .
V gene: TRBV7-3
J gene: TRBJ1-1

CDR3 DNA: TGTGCCAGCAGCCCCGGGACAGGGCTTAGGGGCTACACCTTC
CDR3 protein: CASSPGTGLRGYTF
clone size: .
D gene: TRBD1
V gene: TRBV11-2
J gene: TRBJ1-2

CDR3 DNA: TGTGCCAGCTCACCTCGGACAGCAAAAGAGACCCAGTACTTC
CDR3 protein: CASSPRTAKETQYF
clone size: .
D gene: .
V gene: TRBV18
J gene: TRBJ2-5

CDR3 DNA: TGTGCCAGCAGTTATCAGCGGGGGGAACCGTACGAGCAGTACTTC
CDR3 protein: CASSYQRGEPYEQYF
clone size: .
D gene: TRBD2
V gene: TRBV6-5
J gene: TRBJ2-7

CDR3 DNA: TGTGCCAGCAGCGCCACCGACAGGACAATACCCTACAATGAGCAGTTCTTC
CDR3 protein: CASSATDRTIPYNEQFF
clone size: .
D gene: .
V gene: TRBV9
J gene: TRBJ2-1

CDR3 DNA: TGTGCCAGCAGCCGTCCCCTAGCGGGGGTTTGGGAGCAGTACTTC
CDR3 protein: CASSRPLAGVWEQYF
clone size: few
D gene: TRBD2
V gene: TRBV3-1/TRBV3-2
J gene: TRBJ2-7

CDR3 DNA: TGTGCCACCAGCAGAGCGGGAGGGAGGGGGAGCAATCAGCCCCAGCATTTT
CDR3 protein: CATSRAGGRGSNQPQHF
clone size: .
D gene: .
V gene: TRBV15
J gene: TRBJ1-5

CDR3 DNA: TGTGCCAGCAGTTACCGCGCAGGGTCTGAAAAACTGTTTTTT
CDR3 protein: CASSYRAGSEKLFF
clone size: once
D gene: .
V gene: TRBV6-6
J gene: TRBJ1-4